This TCR beta chain stems from a study of shared clonotypes between healthy human individuals (dated by TCRdb to the early 2020s). Looking at the study overall: Three men and a couple of women, aged 18 to 49 years, made up the cohort. For each donor, CD4 naive and CD4 memory were each given three plates, CD8 naive was given two plates, and CD8 memory was given one plate. Between about 0.85 and 9.5 billion PBMCs per donor were obtained by leukapheresis. The study deeply sequenced blood TCR repertoires of roughly five healthy adults to estimate repertoire size and the extent of clonotype sharing between individuals. Different laboratories and diverse techniques were used to prepare libraries and sequence TCR repertoires, to increase sequencing depth and limit assay-specific biases. Points the paper makes about the study in general: Estimated clonotype richness was generally larger for naive than for memory subsets. Rarefaction of sorted-subset datasets indicated incomplete sequencing despite the large sequencing depth. Sharing across a few donors was observed for roughly 5% of naive CD4, about 3.2% of naive CD8, 2% to 2.5% of memory CD4, and around 0.4% of memory CD8 clonotypes. Pairwise subsampling indicated that sequencing depth was expected to affect the degree of clonotype sharing among donors. Sampling was limited to blood, and TCR repertoires in tissue likely differ from TCR repertoires in blood. Clonotypes shared by all four sorted-subset donors showed higher generation probabilities than non-shared clonotypes. The small number of donors limited the genetic and exposure-history diversity represented.

Using the deep immunoSEQ assay, multiplex PCR amplified TCR CDR3 regions from genomic DNA. Extracted genomic DNA from each cell subset was distributed evenly across all wells of several immunoSEQ 96-well plates, and each plate was treated as a replicate. Each replicate PCR for sorted subsets received approximately 220 ng genomic DNA, equal to tens of thousands of T cell genomes. Purified libraries were quantified with a Qubit 3.0 fluorometer, sized on a Bioanalyzer 2100, and re-quantified with the KAPA Library Quantification kit. Each immunoSEQ 96-well plate was sequenced on its own single-read 150-cycle Illumina NextSeq 550 flow cell. Per the source publication's procedure: Because only junctional sequences without quality scores were contained in the immunoSEQ output, filtering matching that applied to full-length reads could not be performed. Sequences were annotated with PyIR, a Python wrapper for IgBLAST v1.9, using IMGT germline references to assign V/J genes and CDR3. Reads were filtered out if the reads had weak V/J assignments (E-value above 1e-6), no CDR3, stop codons, out-of-frame junctions, or ambiguous translated residues. A V3J clonotype was defined by an identical inferred V gene, J gene, and CDR3 amino acid sequence. Percentage overlap between repertoires was calculated by dividing the number of shared unique clonotypes by the size of the smaller repertoire. Richness of each repertoire was evaluated using RTK rarefaction, the Chao1 estimator, and Recon v2.1 estimates of unobserved clonotypes. OLGA was used to compute generation probabilities for all TCRbeta clonotypes that the gDNA method yielded from a few donors. TCRdb took this table from immuneACCESS and kept in-frame rearrangements with V and J called. Such tables lack part of the clones; where checked against another copy, unresolved V genes explain under half of the gap, and the rest is unexplained. V, J and clone size are taken as reported in that table, and D and trimming were inferred from the DNA itself. In this sample the table shows 2 million to 2.5 million clones, 85% to 95% of which occur a single time. 0.3% to 0.45% of the sample is held by the ten biggest clonotypes.

From a lookup of the germline V gene, CDR1 and CDR2 are SGHVS and FQNEAQ. The germline ends are 7 bases apart after V is trimmed by 3 bases and J by 7 bases. The CDR3 has 12 amino acids, counting the end cysteine and phenylalanine. Just CDR3 DNA is preserved here, 36 bases in frame from base 1. Donors were healthy HIV-negative adults with no recently reported acute infections or vaccinations. Only Caucasian adults living in Nashville, Tennessee, USA were represented among the donors. CD4+ T cells were enriched through magnetic negative selection, after which naive cells were positively selected on CD45RA and the remaining negative fraction served as the memory subset. Blood was collected by leukapheresis, and PBMCs were isolated by Ficoll-Histopaque density gradient centrifugation and then cryopreserved in liquid nitrogen vapor phase. Purity and quantity of every magnetically sorted T cell population were checked by analytical flow cytometry. Genomic DNA was isolated from each sorted fraction and quantified by UV absorbance on a Nanodrop 2000c.

Comments on this clone: The antigen it recognizes is unknown. The sample holds no much larger clone one base away, and base qualities are not on file. This sample also contains other DNA sequences that code for the same CDR3.

The chain is encoded by TRBV7-8 joined to TRBJ2-1, with the D segment identity uncertain. The sample consisted of naive CD4+ T cells from PBMCs. What the cell subset or site label conveys for this sample: CD45RA+ positively selected. This clonotype originated in a man aged 18 to 35 in good health. Some clones in this sample may be carry-over from other donors' samples. The CDR3 in this case is CASSFSRNEQFF. The nucleotides read TGTGCCAGCAGCTTTTCCCGGAATGAGCAGTTCTTC. Supplemented by the reference TRBV7-8 and TRBJ2-1 proteins around the CDR3, the complete variable domain is GAGVSQSPRYKVAKRGQDVALRCDPISGHVSLFWYQQALGQGPEFLTYFQNEAQLDKSGLPSDRFFAERPEGSVSTLKIQRTQQEDSAVYLCASSFSRNEQFFGPGTRLTVL.